The 20 T cell receptor beta chains below were found in one sample sequenced in a study of cytomegalovirus exposure and HLA in healthy donors. The PCR used 60 Vbeta and 13 Jbeta primers. Only in-frame clones appear in the TCRdb table, and some are missing; sequencing was by immunoSEQ multiplex PCR. The sample consists of some 190,000 clones, roughly 80% of them appearing once. The sample was PBMCs. These receptors originate from a woman aged 25 to 39 in good health and CMV-seropositive.

This clone has more than one count but fewer than ten. This chain links TRBV6-4 with TRBJ2-6; the D gene is possibly TRBD1 (6 bases). The V end lost 4 bases, the J end lost 4 bases, and 11 bases lay between the germline ends. This CDR3 region has 15 residues. Germline V gene data show CDR1 as MRHNA and CDR2 as SNTAGT. The DNA for the CDR3 is TGTGCCAGCAGTGCCGGACAGACCGGGGCCAACGTCCTGACTTTC. Amino acids: CASSAGQTGANVLTF.

This clone was observed once. The V and J genes are TRBV27 and TRBJ2-5, with TRBD2 as a possible D gene (6 bases). Germline-derived CDR1 and CDR2 are MNHEY and SMNVEV (reference sequence). The V gene lost 4 bases and the J gene lost 5 bases, with 11 bases spanning the gap. The CDR3 extends over 13 amino acids. The DNA for the CDR3 is TGTGCCAGCAGTTCCGGAGGGAGGGAGACCCAGTACTTC. Residues: CASSSGGRETQYF.

The chain links TRBV6-6 to TRBJ2-7; TRBD1 is a possible D gene (6 bases). CDR1 is MNHNY and CDR2 is SVGAGI in the germline V gene (reference sequence). V lost 4 bases and J 3 bases, leaving 10 bases between the germline ends. The CDR3 extends over 13 amino acids. CDR3 coding DNA: TGTGCCAGCAGTTTCCAGGGGATCTACGAGCAGTACTTC. Amino acids: CASSFQGIYEQYF.

The chain has TRBV7-2 and TRBJ2-7; D is unclear. The CDR3 sequence is 13 residues long. Germline-derived CDR1 and CDR2 are SGHTA and FQGNSA. V lost 4 bases and J lost 6, with 13 bases in between. The DNA of the CDR3 is TGTGCCAGCAGCTCCCTTAGAAATACCGAGCAGTACTTC. This sequence encodes CASSSLRNTEQYF.

The table lists this clone with a few counts. V gene TRBV18 combines with J gene TRBJ1-1; no clear D. V lost 4 bases, J lost 5 bases, and 8 bases lay in between. CDR3 size: 12 residues. Germline CDR1 KGHSH, CDR2 LQKENI. CDR3 sequence: CASSRERTEAFF. Here the CDR3 DNA reads TGTGCCAGCTCACGGGAGAGGACTGAAGCTTTCTTT.

V usage is TRBV7-2 and J usage is TRBJ2-3; 7 nucleotides line up with TRBD2. The CDR3 covers 16 residues. The germline V gene has CDR1 SGHTA and CDR2 FQGNSA. J was trimmed by 1 base and V by 5 bases; bases with no gene match: 9. The CDR3: CASSPEVAGRTDTQYF. CDR3 bases: TGTGCCAGCAGCCCAGAGGTAGCGGGTCGCACAGATACGCAGTATTTT. Full variable domain (remainder filled in from reference TRBV7-2 and TRBJ2-3): GAGVSQSPSNKVTEKGKDVELRCDPISGHTALYWYRQSLGQGLEFLIYFQGNSAPDKSGLPSDRFSAERTGGSVSTLTIQRTQQEDSAVYLCASSPEVAGRTDTQYFGPGTRLTVL.

This clone was picked up a small number of times. The chain is built from TRBV29-1 and TRBJ1-1, with TRBD1 as a possible D gene (5 bases). Trimming left V 7 bases short and J 1 base short, with 10 bases between. The germline CDR1 and CDR2 sequences are SQVTM and ANQGSEA. CDR3 length: 12 amino acids. The CDR3 sequence is CSADGQNTEAFF. Written as DNA, the CDR3 is TGCAGCGCCGACGGACAGAACACTGAAGCTTTCTTT.

The rearrangement links TRBV6-5 to TRBJ1-6, with TRBD1 as a possible D gene (6 bases). V was trimmed by 5 bases and J by 14 bases, leaving 16 bases between them. The CDR3 loop spans 13 amino acids. Germline V gene sequence: CDR1 MNHEY, CDR2 SVGAGI. CDR3 in DNA: TGTGCCAGCAGTCTCTGGGACAACAGGGCCCTCCACTTT. This gives the protein CASSLWDNRALHF.

This chain joins TRBV18 and TRBJ1-5; D unresolved. The CDR3 has 14 amino acids. Germline assignment: CDR1 KGHSH and CDR2 LQKENI. V shed 3 bases and J shed 4 bases, with 10 bases lying between them. The CDR3 DNA sequence: TGTGCCAGCTCACCGGTGGGCGGGAATCAGCCCCAGCATTTT. Protein product: CASSPVGGNQPQHF.

This clone has a handful of counts. In nucleotides, the CDR3 is TGTGCCAGCAGTGCTCCAGGGAACACTGAAGCTTTCTTT. This sequence encodes CASSAPGNTEAFF. The V gene is TRBV6-1, the J gene TRBJ1-1, with D unclear. The germline CDR1 and CDR2 sequences are MNHNS and SASEGT. Trimming removed 4 bases at V and 1 base at J, with 7 bases between. The CDR3 runs to 13 residues.

This chain links TRBV16 with TRBJ2-7, with D possibly being TRBD1 (6 bases). Germline-derived CDR1 and CDR2 are KGHSY and FQNENV. This CDR3 is 16 amino acids long. Trimming took 4 bases from V and 6 from J, leaving 22 bases between them. This CDR3 is CASSPRSARGSTEQYF. The CDR3 region has the DNA TGTGCCAGCAGCCCGCGGTCGGCCAGGGGTAGTACCGAGCAGTACTTC. The whole variable domain, filled in from reference TRBV16 and TRBJ2-7, reads GEEVAQTPKHLVRGEGQKAKLYCAPIKGHSYVFWYQQVLKNEFKFLISFQNENVFDETGMPKERFSAKCLPNSPCSLEIQATKLEDSAVYFCASSPRSARGSTEQYFGPGTRLTVT.

The chain couples TRBV5-6 to TRBJ2-6; the D gene is possibly TRBD1 (5 bases). Germline values: CDR1 SGHDT, CDR2 YYEEEE. V dropped 3 bases and J dropped 2 bases, with 9 bases sitting between them. The CDR3 runs 15 residues. The CDR3 nucleotides read TGTGCCAGCAGCTATGGCAGGGCTGGGGCCAACGTCCTGACTTTC. Its translation is CASSYGRAGANVLTF.

This clone was seen a single time. DNA of the CDR3: TGTGCCACCAGCAGAGATCGGCGGGAAGTGGCCGGGGAGCTGTTTTTT. Its protein product is CATSRDRREVAGELFF. This sequence joins TRBV15 and TRBJ2-2; TRBD2 might be the D (6 bases). Per the germline V gene, CDR1 is LNHNV and CDR2 is YYDKDF (reference sequence). CDR3 size: 16 residues. The V end was cut by 0 bases, the J end by 6 bases, with 14 bases between.

This sequence joins TRBV29-1 and TRBJ2-7; a possible D gene is TRBD1 (6 bases). Germline loops: CDR1 SQVTM, CDR2 ANQGSEA. There are 16 residues in the CDR3. The V and J ends lost 4 bases and 2 bases respectively, with 21 bases between them. CDR3 coding DNA: TGCAGCGTTGCAATCCGAGGGGGAGCGACCGCCTACGAGCAGTACTTC. It translates to CSVAIRGGATAYEQYF.

This clone was counted between two and nine times. The chain carries TRBV5-1 and TRBJ2-2; a possible D gene is TRBD2 (6 bases). V lost 0 bases, J lost 1 base, and 10 bases lay in between. The germline V gene encodes CDR1 SGHRS and CDR2 YFSETQ. The CDR3 covers 16 residues. The CDR3 DNA sequence: TGCGCCAGCAGCTTGGATACAGCGGGGAACACCGGGGAGCTGTTTTTT. Its translation: CASSLDTAGNTGELFF.

The CDR3 sequence: CASSQGITDTQYF. The CDR3 coding sequence is TGTGCCAGCTCACAGGGGATTACAGATACGCAGTATTTT. The chain recombines TRBV18 with TRBJ2-3, with TRBD1 as a possible D gene (5 bases). There are 13 residues in the CDR3. The germline gives CDR1 KGHSH, CDR2 LQKENI. V was pared by 4 bases and J by 3 bases, with 8 bases between.

The chain employs TRBV5-6 and TRBJ1-4; TRBD1 matches at 8 bases. The CDR3 totals 15 residues. Germline values: CDR1 SGHDT, CDR2 YYEEEE. V was clipped by 5 bases and J by 6 bases; unmatched bases: 9. DNA for the CDR3: TGTGCCAGCAGTCCCTCGACAGGGGCTTATGAAAAACTGTTTTTT. Its protein product is CASSPSTGAYEKLFF.

This clone has a handful of counts. The rearrangement links TRBV5-1 to TRBJ1-2; the D gene is possibly TRBD1 (5 bases). CDR1 is SGHRS, CDR2 YFSETQ, per germline. Trimming stripped 4 bases from V and 4 bases from J, with 17 bases between. This CDR3 has 15 residues. CDR3 sequence (DNA): TGCGCCAGCAGCCCCCAGCCCGGGACTTCCTATGGCTACACCTTC. Its translation is CASSPQPGTSYGYTF.

The gene calls are TRBV6-4 and TRBJ1-3; 7 nucleotides agree with TRBD1. The CDR3 is made up of 17 amino acids. V lost 0 bases and J lost 0; bases outside the gene matches: 5. In germline, CDR1 is MRHNA, CDR2 SNTAGT. The chain's CDR3 is CASSDSAGGFSGNTIYF. The CDR3 nucleotides read TGTGCCAGCAGTGACTCGGCAGGGGGGTTCTCTGGAAACACCATATATTTT.

The chain combines TRBV15 with TRBJ2-5; possible D gene TRBD1, 5 bases. This CDR3 is built from 15 residues. Germline CDR1 LNHNV, CDR2 YYDKDF (reference sequence). V lost 0 bases, J lost 5 bases, and 13 bases lay in between. Written as DNA, the CDR3 is TGTGCCACCAGCAGAGATCCGCAGGGATGGGAGACCCAGTACTTC. Translation gives CATSRDPQGWETQYF.